Following are 7 T cell receptor beta chains from one sample sequenced in a study of shared clonotypes between healthy human individuals. Naive CD8 cells were CD45RO-negative, positively selected for CCR7, excluding terminally differentiated effector memory CD45RA+ cells. Sequencing was performed with immunoSEQ multiplex PCR; in TCRdb, only in-frame clones are kept and a portion is missing. The sample shows about 2 million clones, about 95% of them seen only once. Sequencing was performed on naive CD8+ T cells sorted from blood. Source of these receptors: a young man in good health.

The gene calls are TRBV19 and TRBJ2-2; perhaps TRBD1 as D (6 bases). Deletions cut 4 bases from V and 7 bases from J, with 16 bases between. The germline CDR1 and CDR2 sequences are LNHDA and SQIVND (reference sequence). This CDR3 is built from 15 residues. In nucleotides, the CDR3 is TGTGCCAGTAGTACGTACCTACAGGGTGACGGGGAGCTGTTTTTT. Residues: CASSTYLQGDGELFF.

DNA for the CDR3: TGTGCCTGGAGCCCGGGACAGGCGGCCGGGGAGCTGTTTTTT. Translating it yields CAWSPGQAAGELFF. The V and J genes are TRBV30 and TRBJ2-2, with 8 bases lining up with TRBD1. From germline, CDR1 is GTSNPN and CDR2 SVGIG (reference sequence). V trimming: 3 bases; J trimming: 6 bases; junction bases outside the gene matches: 6. The CDR3 totals 14 residues.

This chain links TRBV5-1 with TRBJ1-1; possibly TRBD1 for D (5 bases). V shed 0 bases and J shed 0 bases, with 15 bases lying between them. Germline values: CDR1 SGHRS, CDR2 YFSETQ. The CDR3 consists of 17 residues. Here the CDR3 DNA reads TGCGCCAGCAGCTTGGCCTTGTCAGGGCAGTTGAACACTGAAGCTTTCTTT. As protein: CASSLALSGQLNTEAFF.

DNA of the CDR3: TGTGCCAGCTCACCGGGAGACCTAAGGGTCCATGGCTACACCTTC. It yields the protein CASSPGDLRVHGYTF. The chain is built from TRBV18 and TRBJ1-2; D not resolved. V was clipped by 3 bases and J by 6 bases, with 17 bases between them. The germline V gene has CDR1 KGHSH and CDR2 LQKENI. There are 15 residues in the CDR3.

V and J are TRBV28 and TRBJ2-3; maybe TRBD1 (6 bases). CDR1 is MDHEN and CDR2 is SYDVKM in the germline V gene. The CDR3 is 18 amino acids. Trimming stripped 4 bases from V and 5 bases from J, with 25 bases between. DNA of the CDR3: TGTGCCAGCAGTTCCCTATGGGACACCTACAAGGATGGAGATACGCAGTATTTT. As protein: CASSSLWDTYKDGDTQYF.

In DNA form, the CDR3 reads TGTGCCAGCAGCCAGTACGGGGAGAACAATCAGCCCCAGCATTTT. This translates into CASSQYGENNQPQHF. The chain combines TRBV5-4 with TRBJ1-5; D gene ambiguous. Germline V gives CDR1 SGHNT, CDR2 YYREEE (reference sequence). The CDR3 is 15 residues long. The V gene lost 4 bases and the J gene lost 3 bases, with 14 bases spanning the gap.

This chain joins TRBV28 and TRBJ1-2; TRBD1 agrees at 12 bases. After removal of 2 bases from V and 8 bases from J, the junction contained 9 bases not matched to a gene. This CDR3 contains 16 residues. In germline, CDR1 is MDHEN, CDR2 SYDVKM. CDR3 sequence (DNA): TGTGCCAGCAGTTTAATCCGGGGACAGGGGGCAGAAGGCTACACCTTC. This translates into CASSLIRGQGAEGYTF.